The 7 T cell receptor beta chains below were found in one sample sequenced in a study of beta chain features in type 1 diabetes. Of the isolated RNA, all was reverse transcribed, and so the sequenced material was expressed TCRB transcripts. Data came from immunoSEQ multiplex PCR; TCRdb stores just in-frame clones and leaves some out. The table lists some 300,000 clones, around 7.8% of them singletons. The source material was central memory CD4+ T cells from blood. The receptor set was obtained from a young woman in good health.

This clone was seen more than once but under ten times. The V call is TRBV5-6, the J call TRBJ2-3, with 8 bases fitting TRBD2. Germline CDR1 reads SGHDT; CDR2 reads YYEEEE. The CDR3 contains 14 residues. V trimming: 1 base; J trimming: 5 bases; junction bases outside the gene matches: 3. In nucleotides, the CDR3 is TGTGCCAGCAGCTTGACTAGCGGAGAAGATACGCAGTATTTT. Protein sequence: CASSLTSGEDTQYF.

This clone occurred a few times. The rearrangement uses TRBV5-6 and TRBJ1-2, with no clear D. Germline CDR1 is SGHDT and CDR2 is YYEEEE. V was clipped by 4 bases and J by 8 bases, with 9 bases between them. The CDR3 runs 11 residues. The CDR3 region has the DNA TGTGCCAGCAGCGTGGACTTCGGCTACACCTTC. As protein: CASSVDFGYTF. The variable domain in full, with the rest retrieved from reference TRBV5-6 and TRBJ1-2, is DAGVTQSPTHLIKTRGQQVTLRCSPKSGHDTVSWYQQALGQGPQFIFQYYEEEERQRGNFPDRFSGHQFPNYSSELNVNALLLGDSALYLCASSVDFGYTFGSGTRLTVV.

The chain uses TRBV6-5 and TRBJ2-5; D remains unclear. The germline V gene has CDR1 MNHEY and CDR2 SVGAGI. V shed 8 bases and J shed 5 bases, with 12 bases lying between them. CDR3 length equals 12 residues. CDR3 protein: CASGRTPETQYF. CDR3 bases: TGTGCCAGCGGACGGACCCCGGAGACCCAGTACTTC.

Regarding this clone: The same CDR3 arises from other DNA sequences in this sample as well. The chain links TRBV5-1 to TRBJ1-3; no reliable D call. Germline CDR1 is SGHRS and CDR2 is YFSETQ. The CDR3 consists of 14 residues. V was pared by 0 bases and J by 0 bases, with 4 bases between. Here the CDR3 DNA reads TGCGCCAGCAGCTTGGGCAGCTCTGGAAACACCATATATTTT. It is translated as CASSLGSSGNTIYF.

The V gene is TRBV14, the J gene TRBJ1-1, with D possibly matching TRBD1 (6 bases). Trimming removed 4 bases at V and 7 bases at J, with 19 bases between. Germline CDR1 reads SGHDN; CDR2 reads FVKESK. The length of the CDR3 is 15 residues. For the CDR3, the DNA is TGTGCCAGCAGCCCCAGTGGGCAGGGGCCGAATGAAGCTTTCTTT. It yields the protein CASSPSGQGPNEAFF. Drawing the rest from reference TRBV14 and TRBJ1-1, the complete variable domain is EAGVTQFPSHSVIEKGQTVTLRCDPISGHDNLYWYRRVMGKEIKFLLHFVKESKQDESGMPNNRFLAERTGGTYSTLKVQPAELEDSGVYFCASSPSGQGPNEAFFGQGTRLTVV.

This clone was detected only a few times. The chain joins TRBV14 to TRBJ1-3; 9 bases fit TRBD1. Trimming took 3 bases from V and 2 from J; bases not matched to a gene: 2. Looked up from germline, CDR1 is SGHDN and CDR2 is FVKESK. This CDR3 is built from 15 residues. CDR3 protein: CASSQDRGPGNTIYF. DNA for the CDR3: TGTGCCAGCAGCCAGGACAGGGGACCTGGAAACACCATATATTTT.

This clone appeared a few times. The chain combines TRBV4-1 with TRBJ1-5; no clear D. CDR3 size: 17 residues. Trimming stripped 0 bases from V and 5 bases from J, with 17 bases between. Germline CDR1 MGHRA, CDR2 YSYEKL. For the CDR3, the DNA is TGCGCCAGCAGCCAAGAACCCCCTCGACGGAATTATCAGCCCCAGCATTTT. It codes for CASSQEPPRRNYQPQHF.